This T cell receptor beta chain was identified in a study of blood T cell repertoires in COVID-19. On the study more broadly: The United States, Italy and Spain provided the acute and convalescent COVID-19 samples. PBMCs, B-cell-depleted T cells, or T cells provided the cDNA or gDNA that made up the material.

The germline V gene has CDR1 MDHEN and CDR2 SYDVKM. Trimming removed 5 bases from V and 1 base from J, with 15 bases in between. This CDR3 is built from 17 residues. Assay used: immunoSEQ multiplex PCR; TCRdb lists only in-frame clones, some missing. This table has over 95,000 clones, less than 85% appearing once. The sequenced sample was peripheral blood. The chain combines TRBV28 with TRBJ1-6; tentatively, D is TRBD1 (5 bases). The receptor was isolated from a woman at least 80 years old with active or convalescent COVID-19. CDR3 in amino acids: CASSLYSQGSYNSPLHF. The CDR3, as DNA: TGTGCCAGCAGTCTGTATTCGCAGGGATCCTATAATTCACCCCTCCACTTT.